Below, 2 T cell receptor beta chains from the same sample are listed, as sequenced in a study of shared clonotypes between healthy human individuals. The assay was immunoSEQ multiplex PCR, and TCRdb's table has in-frame clones only and misses some. The sample has 2.3 million or so clones, more than 80% seen once. Sequenced: naive CD4+ T cells from PBMCs. Described subset: CD45RA+ positively selected. The receptors were sampled from a man between 18 and 29 years old in good health. Some clones in this sample may be carry-over from other donors' samples.

The chain has TRBV7-6 and TRBJ2-1; 7 nucleotides line up with TRBD1. CDR1 and CDR2 from the germline V gene are SGHVS and FNYEAQ. The CDR3 contains 15 residues. With V trimmed by 5 bases and J by 3 bases, 7 bases remained unmatched. The CDR3 loop is CASSHGTAYYNEQFF. DNA of the CDR3: TGTGCCAGCAGCCACGGGACAGCTTACTACAATGAGCAGTTCTTC.

The chain is built from TRBV27 and TRBJ2-5; D may be TRBD1 or TRBD2 (5 bases each). Trimming removed 5 bases from V and 0 bases from J, with 10 bases in between. From germline, CDR1 is MNHEY and CDR2 SMNVEV (reference sequence). CDR3 length: 14 residues. The CDR3 loop reads CASSIPGHQETQYF. The CDR3 DNA reads as TGTGCCAGCAGTATCCCGGGGCACCAAGAGACCCAGTACTTC.